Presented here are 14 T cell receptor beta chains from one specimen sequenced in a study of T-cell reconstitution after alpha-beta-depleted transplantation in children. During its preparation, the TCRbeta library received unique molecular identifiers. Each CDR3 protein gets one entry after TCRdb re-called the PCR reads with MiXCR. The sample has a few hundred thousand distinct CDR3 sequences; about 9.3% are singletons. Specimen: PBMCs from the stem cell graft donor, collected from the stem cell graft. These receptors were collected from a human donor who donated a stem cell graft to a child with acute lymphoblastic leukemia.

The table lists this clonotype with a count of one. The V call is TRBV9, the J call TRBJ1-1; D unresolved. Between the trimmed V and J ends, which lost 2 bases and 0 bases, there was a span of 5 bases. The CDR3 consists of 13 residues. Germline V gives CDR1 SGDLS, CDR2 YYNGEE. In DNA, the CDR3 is TGTGCCAGCAGCGTTCAAGTGAACACTGAAGCTTTCTTT. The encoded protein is CASSVQVNTEAFF.

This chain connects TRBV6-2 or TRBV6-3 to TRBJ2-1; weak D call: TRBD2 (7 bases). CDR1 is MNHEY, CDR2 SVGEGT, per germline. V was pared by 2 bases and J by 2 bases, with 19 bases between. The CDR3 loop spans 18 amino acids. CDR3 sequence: CASSYPILGGAPYNEQFF. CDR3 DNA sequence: TGTGCCAGCAGTTACCCTATTCTAGGGGGGGCTCCCTACAATGAGCAGTTCTTC.

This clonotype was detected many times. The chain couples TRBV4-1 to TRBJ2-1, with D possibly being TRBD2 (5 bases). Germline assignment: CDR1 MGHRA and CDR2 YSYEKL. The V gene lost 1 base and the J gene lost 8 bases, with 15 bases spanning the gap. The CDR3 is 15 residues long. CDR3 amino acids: CASSQVLARRDEQFF. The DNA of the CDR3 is TGCGCCAGCAGCCAAGTCCTAGCTCGTCGTGATGAGCAGTTCTTC.

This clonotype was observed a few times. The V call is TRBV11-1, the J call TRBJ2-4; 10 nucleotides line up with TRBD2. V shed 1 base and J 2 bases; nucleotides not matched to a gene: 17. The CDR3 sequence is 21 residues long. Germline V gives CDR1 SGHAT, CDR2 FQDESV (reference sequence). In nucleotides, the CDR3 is TGTGCCAGCAGCTTAGGGCACTCGAGCGGGAGGGCGTCCTGGTCCAAAAACATTCAGTACTTC. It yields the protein CASSLGHSSGRASWSKNIQYF.

The DNA for the CDR3 is TGTGCCAGCAGCTCACAGGGGTGGGGTGAAAAACTGTTTTTT. Residues: CASSSQGWGEKLFF. The chain combines TRBV12-3 or TRBV12-4 with TRBJ1-4; 7 bases are a match to TRBD1. V lost 6 bases, J lost 7 bases, and 8 bases stayed unmatched. CDR3 size: 14 residues.

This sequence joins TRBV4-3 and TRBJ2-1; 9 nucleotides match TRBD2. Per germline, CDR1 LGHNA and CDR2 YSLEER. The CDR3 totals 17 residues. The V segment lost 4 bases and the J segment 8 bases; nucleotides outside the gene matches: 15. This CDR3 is CASSRDIATSGFDEQFF. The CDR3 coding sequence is TGCGCCAGCAGCCGAGATATCGCGACTAGCGGCTTTGATGAGCAGTTCTTC.

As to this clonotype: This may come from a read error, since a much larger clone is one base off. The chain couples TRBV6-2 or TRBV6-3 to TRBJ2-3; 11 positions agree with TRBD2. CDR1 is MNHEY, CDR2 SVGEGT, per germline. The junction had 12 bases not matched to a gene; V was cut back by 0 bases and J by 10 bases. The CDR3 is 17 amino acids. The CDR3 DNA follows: TGTGCCAGCAGTTACTCCGGACTAGCGGGCGAGACGGGAGCGCAGTATTTT. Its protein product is CASSYSGLAGETGAQYF.

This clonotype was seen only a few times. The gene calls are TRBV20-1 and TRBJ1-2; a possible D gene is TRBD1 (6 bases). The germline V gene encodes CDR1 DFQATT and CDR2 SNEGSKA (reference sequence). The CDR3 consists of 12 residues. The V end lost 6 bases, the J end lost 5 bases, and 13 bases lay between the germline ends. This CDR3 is CSATGTVYGYTF. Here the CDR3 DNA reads TGCAGTGCCACAGGGACGGTTTATGGCTACACCTTC.

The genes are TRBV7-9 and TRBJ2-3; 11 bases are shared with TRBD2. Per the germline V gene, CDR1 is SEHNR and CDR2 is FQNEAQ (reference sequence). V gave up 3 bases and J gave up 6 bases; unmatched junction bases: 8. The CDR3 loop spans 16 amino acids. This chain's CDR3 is CASSLRLAGLMDTQYF. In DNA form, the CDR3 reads TGTGCCAGCAGCTTGAGACTAGCGGGACTCATGGATACGCAGTATTTT.

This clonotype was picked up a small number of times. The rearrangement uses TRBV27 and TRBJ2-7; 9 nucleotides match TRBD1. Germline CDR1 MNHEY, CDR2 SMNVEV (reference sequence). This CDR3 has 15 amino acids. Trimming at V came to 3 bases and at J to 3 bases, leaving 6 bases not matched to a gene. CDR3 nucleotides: TGTGCCAGCAGTTTGACCGGGACAGGGCTCTACGAGCAGTACTTC. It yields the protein CASSLTGTGLYEQYF.

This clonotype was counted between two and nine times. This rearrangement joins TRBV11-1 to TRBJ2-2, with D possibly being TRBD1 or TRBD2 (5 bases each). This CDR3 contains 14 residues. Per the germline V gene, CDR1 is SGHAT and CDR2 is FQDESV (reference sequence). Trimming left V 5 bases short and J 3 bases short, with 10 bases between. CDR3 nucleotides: TGTGCCAGCAGCGAGGGACGGTACACCGGGGAGCTGTTTTTT. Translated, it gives CASSEGRYTGELFF.

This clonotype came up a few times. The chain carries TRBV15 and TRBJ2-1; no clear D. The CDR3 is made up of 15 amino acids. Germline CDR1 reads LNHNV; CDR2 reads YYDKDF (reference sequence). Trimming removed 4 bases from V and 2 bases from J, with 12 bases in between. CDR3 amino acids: CATSTDLGAYNEQFF. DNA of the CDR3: TGTGCCACCAGCACCGACCTGGGTGCCTACAATGAGCAGTTCTTC.

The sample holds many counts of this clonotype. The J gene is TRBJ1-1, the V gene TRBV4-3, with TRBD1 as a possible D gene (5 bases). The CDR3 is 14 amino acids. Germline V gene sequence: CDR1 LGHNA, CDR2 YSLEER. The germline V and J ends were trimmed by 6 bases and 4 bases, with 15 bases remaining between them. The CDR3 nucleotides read TGCGCCAGCAGGAAAGAAGACGGGGGCACTGAAGCTTTCTTT. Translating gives CASRKEDGGTEAFF.

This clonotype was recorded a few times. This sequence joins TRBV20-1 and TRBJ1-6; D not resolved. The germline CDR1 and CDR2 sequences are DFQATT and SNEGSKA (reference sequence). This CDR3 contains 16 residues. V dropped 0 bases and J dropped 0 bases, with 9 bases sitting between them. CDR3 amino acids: CSARDRASSYNSPLHF. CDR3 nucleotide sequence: TGCAGTGCTAGAGATAGGGCGAGCTCCTATAATTCACCCCTCCACTTT.